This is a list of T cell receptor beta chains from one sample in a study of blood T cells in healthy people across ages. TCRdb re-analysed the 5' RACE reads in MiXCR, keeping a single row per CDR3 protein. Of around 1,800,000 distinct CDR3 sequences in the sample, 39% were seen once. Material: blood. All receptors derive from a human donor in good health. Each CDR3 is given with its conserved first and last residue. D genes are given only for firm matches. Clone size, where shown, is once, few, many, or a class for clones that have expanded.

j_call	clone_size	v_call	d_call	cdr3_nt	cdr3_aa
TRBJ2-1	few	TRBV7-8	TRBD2	TGTGCCAGCAGCCCTCTCGGCGGGGGGGCCAGCGAGCAGTTCTTC	CASSPLGGGASEQFF
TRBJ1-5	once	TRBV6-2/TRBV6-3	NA	TGTGCCAGCAGTATAGTAGGGCCAGCCCAGCATTTT	CASSIVGPAQHF
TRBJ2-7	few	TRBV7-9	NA	TGTGCCAGCAGCTTTGACAGTCCCTACGAGCAGTACTTC	CASSFDSPYEQYF
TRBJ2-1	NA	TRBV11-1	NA	TGTGCCAGCAGCTTAGCGAAGGATGAGCAGTTCTTC	CASSLAKDEQFF
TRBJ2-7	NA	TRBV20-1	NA	TGCAGTGCTAGAGATCATGCAGGCCCCTACGAGCAGTACTTC	CSARDHAGPYEQYF
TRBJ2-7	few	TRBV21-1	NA	TGTGCCAGCAGCAAAGCGACAGTATACGAGCAGTACTTC	CASSKATVYEQYF
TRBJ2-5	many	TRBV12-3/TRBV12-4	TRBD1	TGTGCCAGCAGTTCGCAGGGGGTGCAAGAGACCCAGTACTTC	CASSSQGVQETQYF
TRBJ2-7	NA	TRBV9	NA	TGTGCCAGCAGCGGAGAAGGTTTGGGGGAGCAGTACTTC	CASSGEGLGEQYF
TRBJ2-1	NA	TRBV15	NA	TGTGCCACCAGCAGAGGACGGGGATACGAGCAGTTCTTC	CATSRGRGYEQFF
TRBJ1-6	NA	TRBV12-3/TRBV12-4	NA	TGTGCCAGCAGGTTACGGGGATTGCCACCCCTCCACTTT	CASRLRGLPPLHF
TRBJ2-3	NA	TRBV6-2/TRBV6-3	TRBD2	TGTGCCAGCTCCTTGGGAGGGTGGCGAGATACGCAGTATTTT	CASSLGGWRDTQYF
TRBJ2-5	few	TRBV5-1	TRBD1	TGCGCCAGCAGCCCCGGACAGGGGAACCAAGAGACCCAGTACTTC	CASSPGQGNQETQYF
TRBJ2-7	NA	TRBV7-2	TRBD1	TGTGCCAGCAGCCAGACAGGGGACCACCTGTACGAGCAGTACTTC	CASSQTGDHLYEQYF
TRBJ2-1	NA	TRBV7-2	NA	TGTGCCAGCAGCTTAAGCAGCGAAGGTGAGCAGTTCTTC	CASSLSSEGEQFF
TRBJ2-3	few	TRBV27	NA	TGTGCCAGCAGTCCAGAGGGAGACACAGATACGCAGTATTTT	CASSPEGDTDTQYF
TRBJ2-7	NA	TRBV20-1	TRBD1	TGCAGTGCAAATCCGCGGACAGGGGGGAACTACGAGCAGGACTTC	CSANPRTGGNYEQDF
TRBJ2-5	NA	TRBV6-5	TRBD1	TGTGCCACCATTAAAGGACAGGGGGCATGGGAGACCCAGTACTTC	CATIKGQGAWETQYF
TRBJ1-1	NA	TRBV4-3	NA	TGCGCCAGCAGCCAAGATGTTCGATTCGGAGCTTTCTTT	CASSQDVRFGAFF
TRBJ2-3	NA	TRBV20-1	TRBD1	TGCAGTGCTAGAGGCGCAGGGGGTCCAGATACGCAGTATTTT	CSARGAGGPDTQYF
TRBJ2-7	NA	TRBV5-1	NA	TGCACCAGCAGCCCGGGGGCAGGGGATGACGAGCAGTACTTC	CTSSPGAGDDEQYF
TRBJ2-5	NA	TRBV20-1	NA	TGCAGTGCTAGCCGGCTCGCGGCAGGGGTTAAACAAGAGACCCAGTACTTC	CSASRLAAGVKQETQYF
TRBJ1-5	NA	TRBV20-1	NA	TGCAGTGCTTCCACCCGGGGTGGAGGGGGGAATCAGCCCCAGCATTTT	CSASTRGGGGNQPQHF
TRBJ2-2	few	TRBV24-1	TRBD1	TGTGCCACCAGTAACAGGGACAGGGGTTCCAACACCGGGGAGCTGTTTTTT	CATSNRDRGSNTGELFF
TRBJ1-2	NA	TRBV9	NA	TGTGCCAGCAGCCCCATAGTGCGAGGCTACACCTTC	CASSPIVRGYTF
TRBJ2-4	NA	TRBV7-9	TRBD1	TGTGCCAGCAGCAACCCCGGGACAGGGGGTCGGGAGCAGTACTTC	CASSNPGTGGREQYF
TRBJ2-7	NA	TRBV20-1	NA	TGCAGTGCTAGTGCGGGAGACAGGTTAAGAGGATTGTACGAGCAGTACTTC	CSASAGDRLRGLYEQYF
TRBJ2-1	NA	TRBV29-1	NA	TGCAGCGGGGCGAGGGCCCTTTACAATGAGCAGTTCTTC	CSGARALYNEQFF
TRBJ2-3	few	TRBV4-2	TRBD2	TGTGCCAGCAGCCAGGACGGACTAGCGGGGGTAAGAGATACGCAGTATTTT	CASSQDGLAGVRDTQYF
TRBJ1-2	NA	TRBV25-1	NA	TGTGCCAGCAGTCAATTTACAGGGACCTATGGCTACACCTTC	CASSQFTGTYGYTF
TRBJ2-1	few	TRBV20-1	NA	TGCAGCGGTCTAGGGAATTTCAATGAGCAGTTCTTC	CSGLGNFNEQFF
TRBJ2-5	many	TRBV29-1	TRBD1	TGCAGCGTCCAATCTGTACAAATGACAGGGGGCTTGGAGACCCAGTACTTC	CSVQSVQMTGGLETQYF
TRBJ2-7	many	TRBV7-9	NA	TGTGCCAGCAGCGGCTTTTGGTCCGACGAGCAGTACTTC	CASSGFWSDEQYF
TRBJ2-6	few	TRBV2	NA	TGTGCCACTGATACGGGACCCGGGGCCAACGTCCTGACTTTC	CATDTGPGANVLTF
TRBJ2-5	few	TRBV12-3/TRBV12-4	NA	TGTGCCAGCAGTTTAGTCGGGGAGTGGAAGCAGTACTTC	CASSLVGEWKQYF
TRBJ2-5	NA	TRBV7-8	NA	TGTGCCAGCAGTCCAGGACTGTCCGACTGGCCCCCAGAGACCCAGTACTTC	CASSPGLSDWPPETQYF
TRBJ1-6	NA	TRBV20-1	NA	TGCAGTGCTAGAAGACTCCGAGGGGTAGGATCACCCCTCCACTTT	CSARRLRGVGSPLHF
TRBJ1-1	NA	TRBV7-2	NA	TGTGCCAGCAGCTTGCTCGGCCCACAGGAAGCTTTCTTT	CASSLLGPQEAFF
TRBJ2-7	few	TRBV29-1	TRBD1	TGCAGCGTTGCCGGGACAGACTACTACGAGCAGTACTTC	CSVAGTDYYEQYF
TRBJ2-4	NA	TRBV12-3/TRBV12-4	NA	TGTGCCAGCACCCCGTCCCTAGCCAAAAACATTCAGTACTTC	CASTPSLAKNIQYF
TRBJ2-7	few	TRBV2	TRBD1	TGTGCCAGCGCGGATATCGCGAAGACAGGGACCTGCGAGCAGTACTTC	CASADIAKTGTCEQYF
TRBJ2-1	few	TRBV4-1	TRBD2	TGCGCCAGCAGCCAAGGTCCGCGGGGGGGCAGGTATGGTGAGCAGTTCTTC	CASSQGPRGGRYGEQFF
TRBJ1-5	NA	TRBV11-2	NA	TGTGCCAGCAGCTTTGGACATTTTCAGCCCCAGCATTTT	CASSFGHFQPQHF
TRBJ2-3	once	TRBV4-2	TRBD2	TGTGCCGGCAGCCAAGATTTGGCGGGGGGGCCGACGCAGATGACAGATACGCAGTATTTT	CAGSQDLAGGPTQMTDTQYF
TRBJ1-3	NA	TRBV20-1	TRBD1	TGCAGTGCTCCAGGAGACAGGGGCAGAAACACCATATATTTT	CSAPGDRGRNTIYF
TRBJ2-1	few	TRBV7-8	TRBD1	TGTGCCAGCAGCGCCCGAAGACCGGGACAGGGTATAGATGAGCAGTTCTTC	CASSARRPGQGIDEQFF
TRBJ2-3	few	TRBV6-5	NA	TGTGCCAGCAGTTACCAGGGCCTACCGGGCACAGATACGCAGTATTTT	CASSYQGLPGTDTQYF
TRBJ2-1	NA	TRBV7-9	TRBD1	TGTGCCAGCAGATTGGGACAGGGTAACAATGAGCAGTTCTTC	CASRLGQGNNEQFF
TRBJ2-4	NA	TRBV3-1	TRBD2	TGTGCCAGCAGCCAGCCCGGGACTACAGGCAAAAACATTCAGTACTTC	CASSQPGTTGKNIQYF
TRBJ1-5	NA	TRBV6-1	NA	TGTGCCAGCGCGAGGGTTTTTCGGCAGCCCCAGCATTTT	CASARVFRQPQHF
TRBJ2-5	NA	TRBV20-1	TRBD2	TGCAGTGCTAGAGATAGCGGGGGAGGGGAGACCCAGTACTTC	CSARDSGGGETQYF
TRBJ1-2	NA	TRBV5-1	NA	TGCGCCAGCAGCTTGGCGGAGGAATATGGCTACACCTTC	CASSLAEEYGYTF
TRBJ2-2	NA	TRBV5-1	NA	TGCGCCAGCAAAAGTACCGCGGGGACCGGGGAGCTGTTTTTT	CASKSTAGTGELFF
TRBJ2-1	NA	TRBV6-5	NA	TGTGCCAGCAAGGGAGGGGGATACTTCTATGAGCAGTTCTTC	CASKGGGYFYEQFF
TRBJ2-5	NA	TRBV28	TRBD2	TGTGCCAGCAGTTTGACTAGCGGGGGGATTCAAGAGACCCAGTACTTC	CASSLTSGGIQETQYF
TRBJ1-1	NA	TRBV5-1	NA	TGCGCCAGCAGCTTGAATTTGGGGACAAGCGCTGAAGCTTTCTTT	CASSLNLGTSAEAFF
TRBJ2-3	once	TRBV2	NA	TGTGCCAGCAGTGAGGGGGTTTTGTTTGCGCAGTATTTT	CASSEGVLFAQYF
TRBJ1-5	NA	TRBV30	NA	TGTGCCTGGCCGGCGGAACAGCCCCAGCATTTT	CAWPAEQPQHF
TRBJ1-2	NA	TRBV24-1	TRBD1	TGTGCCACCAGTGATGGGTCCGGACAGGGTTCCTATGGCTACACCTTC	CATSDGSGQGSYGYTF